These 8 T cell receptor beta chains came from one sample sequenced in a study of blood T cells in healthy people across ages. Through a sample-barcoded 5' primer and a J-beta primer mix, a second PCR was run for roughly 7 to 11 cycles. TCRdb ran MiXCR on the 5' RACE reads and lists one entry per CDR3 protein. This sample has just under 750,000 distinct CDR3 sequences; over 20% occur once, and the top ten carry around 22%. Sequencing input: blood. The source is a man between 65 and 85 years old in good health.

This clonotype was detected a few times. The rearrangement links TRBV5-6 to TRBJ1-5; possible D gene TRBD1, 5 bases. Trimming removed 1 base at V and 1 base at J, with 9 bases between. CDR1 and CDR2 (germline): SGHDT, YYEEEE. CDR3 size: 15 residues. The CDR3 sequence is CASSLHQGSNQPQHF. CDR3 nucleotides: TGTGCCAGCAGCTTGCACCAGGGCAGCAATCAGCCCCAGCATTTT.

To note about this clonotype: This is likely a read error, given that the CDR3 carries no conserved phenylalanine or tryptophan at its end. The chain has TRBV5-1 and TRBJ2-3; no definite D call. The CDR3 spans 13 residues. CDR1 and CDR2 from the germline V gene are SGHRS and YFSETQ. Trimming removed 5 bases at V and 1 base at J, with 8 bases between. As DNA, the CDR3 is TGCGCCAGCAGAATAGCCGGCACAGATACGCAGTATTCT. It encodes CASRIAGTDTQYS.

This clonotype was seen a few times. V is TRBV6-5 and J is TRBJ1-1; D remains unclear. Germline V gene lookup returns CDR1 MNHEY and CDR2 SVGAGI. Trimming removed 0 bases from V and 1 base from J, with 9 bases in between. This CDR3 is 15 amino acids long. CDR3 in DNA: TGTGCCAGCAGTTACTCGGTCCCCGGGAACACTGAAGCTTTCTTT. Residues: CASSYSVPGNTEAFF.

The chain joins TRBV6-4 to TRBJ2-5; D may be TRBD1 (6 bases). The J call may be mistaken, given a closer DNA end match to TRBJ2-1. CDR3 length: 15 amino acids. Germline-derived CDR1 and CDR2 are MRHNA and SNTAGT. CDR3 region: CASKQWDTEANEQFF. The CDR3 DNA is TGTGCCAGCAAACAATGGGACACCGAAGCGAATGAGCAGTTCTTC.

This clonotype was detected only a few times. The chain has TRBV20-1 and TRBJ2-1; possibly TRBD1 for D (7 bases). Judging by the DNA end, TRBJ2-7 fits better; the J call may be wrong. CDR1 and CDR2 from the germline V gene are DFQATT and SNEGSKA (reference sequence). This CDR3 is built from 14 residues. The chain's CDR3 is CSARGGQSSYEQYV. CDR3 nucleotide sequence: TGCAGTGCTAGGGGGGGACAGTCCTCCTACGAGCAGTACGTC.

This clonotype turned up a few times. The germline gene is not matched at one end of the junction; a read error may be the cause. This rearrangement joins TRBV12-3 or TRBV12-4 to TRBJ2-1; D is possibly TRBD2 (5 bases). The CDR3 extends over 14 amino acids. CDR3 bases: TGTGCCAGCAGTTCTGGGAGCTCCTACAATGAGCGGTTCTTC. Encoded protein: CASSSGSSYNERFF.

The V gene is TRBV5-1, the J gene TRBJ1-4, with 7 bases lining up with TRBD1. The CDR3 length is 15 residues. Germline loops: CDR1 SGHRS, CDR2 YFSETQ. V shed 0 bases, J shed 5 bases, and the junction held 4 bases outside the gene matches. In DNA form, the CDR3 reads TGCGCCAGCAGCTTGGGCCCGGGACAGAATGAAAAACTGTTTTTT. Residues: CASSLGPGQNEKLFF.

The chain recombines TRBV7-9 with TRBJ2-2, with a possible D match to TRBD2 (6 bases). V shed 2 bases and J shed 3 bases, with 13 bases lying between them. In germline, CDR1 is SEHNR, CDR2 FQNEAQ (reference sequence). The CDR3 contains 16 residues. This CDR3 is CASSLIGGSDTGELFF. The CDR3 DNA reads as TGTGCCAGCAGCTTAATTGGGGGGTCCGACACCGGGGAGCTGTTTTTT.